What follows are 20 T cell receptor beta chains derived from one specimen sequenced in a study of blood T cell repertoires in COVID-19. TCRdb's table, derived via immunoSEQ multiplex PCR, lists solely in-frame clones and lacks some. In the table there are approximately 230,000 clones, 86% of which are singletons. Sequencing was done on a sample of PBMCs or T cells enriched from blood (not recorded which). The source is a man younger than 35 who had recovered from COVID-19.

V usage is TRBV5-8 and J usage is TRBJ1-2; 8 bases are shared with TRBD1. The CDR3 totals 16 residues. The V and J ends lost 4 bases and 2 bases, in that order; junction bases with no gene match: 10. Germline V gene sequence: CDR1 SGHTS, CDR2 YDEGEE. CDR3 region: CASSGTGTYQNYGYTF. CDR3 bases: TGTGCCAGCAGCGGGACAGGAACCTACCAGAACTATGGCTACACCTTC. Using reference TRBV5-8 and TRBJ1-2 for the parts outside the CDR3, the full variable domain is EAGVTQSPTHLIKTRGQQATLRCSPISGHTSVYWYQQALGLGLQFLLWYDEGEERNRGNFPPRFSGRQFPNYSSELNVNALELEDSALYLCASSGTGTYQNYGYTFGSGTRLTVV.

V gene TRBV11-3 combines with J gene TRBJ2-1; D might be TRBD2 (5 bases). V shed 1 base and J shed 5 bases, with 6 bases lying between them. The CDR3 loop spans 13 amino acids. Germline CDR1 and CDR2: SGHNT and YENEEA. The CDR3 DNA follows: TGTGCCAGCAGCTTAGGACTACACAATGAGCAGTTCTTC. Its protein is CASSLGLHNEQFF.

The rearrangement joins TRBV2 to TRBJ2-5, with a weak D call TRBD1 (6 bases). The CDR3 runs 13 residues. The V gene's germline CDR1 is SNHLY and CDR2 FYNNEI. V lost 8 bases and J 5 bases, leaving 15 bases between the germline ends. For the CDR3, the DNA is TGTGCCAGCGTCCGACAGGTTATGGAGACCCAGTACTTC. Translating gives CASVRQVMETQYF.

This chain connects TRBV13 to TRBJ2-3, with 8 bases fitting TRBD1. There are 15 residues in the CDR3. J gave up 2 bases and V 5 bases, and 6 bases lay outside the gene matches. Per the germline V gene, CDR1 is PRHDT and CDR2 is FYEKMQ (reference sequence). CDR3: CASSHKDRATDTQYF. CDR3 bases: TGTGCCAGCAGCCACAAGGACAGGGCCACAGATACGCAGTATTTT. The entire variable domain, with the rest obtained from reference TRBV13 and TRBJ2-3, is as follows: AAGVIQSPRHLIKEKRETATLKCYPIPRHDTVYWYQQGPGQDPQFLISFYEKMQSDKGSIPDRFSAQQFSDYHSELNMSSLELGDSALYFCASSHKDRATDTQYFGPGTRLTVL.

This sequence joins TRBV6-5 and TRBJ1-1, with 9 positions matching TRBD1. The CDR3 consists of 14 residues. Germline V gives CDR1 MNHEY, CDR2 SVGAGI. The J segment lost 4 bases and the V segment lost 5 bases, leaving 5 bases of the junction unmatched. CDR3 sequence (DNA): TGTGCCAGCAGTCAACAGGGGGCCGCCACTGAAGCTTTCTTT. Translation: CASSQQGAATEAFF.

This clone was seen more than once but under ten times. The CDR3 bases are TGTGCCAGCAGCCCAGGCGGGATGGAGCGGGCCTCCTACAATGAGCAGTTCTTC. It yields the protein CASSPGGMERASYNEQFF. J is TRBJ2-1 and V is TRBV7-2; TRBD2 might be the D (6 bases). This CDR3 has 18 residues. V was trimmed by 5 bases and J by 0 bases, leaving 20 bases between them. CDR1 is SGHTA, CDR2 FQGNSA, per germline.

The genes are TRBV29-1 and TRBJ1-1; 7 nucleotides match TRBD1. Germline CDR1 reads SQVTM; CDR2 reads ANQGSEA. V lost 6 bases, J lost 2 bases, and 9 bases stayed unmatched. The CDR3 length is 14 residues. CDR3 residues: CSVSPGGINTEAFF. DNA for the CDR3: TGCAGCGTGTCCCCAGGGGGAATCAACACTGAAGCTTTCTTT.

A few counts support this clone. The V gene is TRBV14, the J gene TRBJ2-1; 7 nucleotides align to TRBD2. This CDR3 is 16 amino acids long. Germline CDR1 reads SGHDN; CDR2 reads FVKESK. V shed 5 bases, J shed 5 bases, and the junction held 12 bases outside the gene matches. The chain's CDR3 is CASSELGRGKDNEQFF. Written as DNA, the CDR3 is TGTGCCAGCAGCGAGCTAGGGCGGGGGAAGGACAATGAGCAGTTCTTC.

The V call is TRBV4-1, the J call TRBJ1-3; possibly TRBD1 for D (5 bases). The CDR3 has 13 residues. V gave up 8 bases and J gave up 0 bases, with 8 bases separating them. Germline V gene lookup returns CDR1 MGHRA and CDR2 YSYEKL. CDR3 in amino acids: CASEDTSGNTIYF. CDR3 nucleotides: TGCGCCAGCGAGGACACCTCTGGAAACACCATATATTTT.

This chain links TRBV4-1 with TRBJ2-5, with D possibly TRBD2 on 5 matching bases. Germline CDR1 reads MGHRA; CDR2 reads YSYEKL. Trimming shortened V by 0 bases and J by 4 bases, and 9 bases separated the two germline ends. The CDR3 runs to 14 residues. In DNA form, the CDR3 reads TGCGCCAGCAGCCAAGATCAAGGGAGAGAGACCCAGTACTTC. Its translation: CASSQDQGRETQYF.

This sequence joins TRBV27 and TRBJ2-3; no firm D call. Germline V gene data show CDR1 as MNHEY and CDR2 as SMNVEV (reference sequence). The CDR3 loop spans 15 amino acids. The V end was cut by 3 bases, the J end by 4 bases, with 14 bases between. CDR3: CASSFRRRPADTQYF. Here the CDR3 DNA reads TGTGCCAGCAGTTTCAGACGGCGGCCGGCAGATACGCAGTATTTT.

Written as DNA, the CDR3 is TGTGCCAGCAGCCTCAAACTTACAGGACCTGATGGCTACACCTTC. Translated, it gives CASSLKLTGPDGYTF. The chain carries TRBV5-6 and TRBJ1-2; D might be TRBD1 (5 bases). Trimming cost V 4 bases and J 6 bases, with 19 bases left between them. The CDR3 is made up of 15 amino acids. Germline values: CDR1 SGHDT, CDR2 YYEEEE.

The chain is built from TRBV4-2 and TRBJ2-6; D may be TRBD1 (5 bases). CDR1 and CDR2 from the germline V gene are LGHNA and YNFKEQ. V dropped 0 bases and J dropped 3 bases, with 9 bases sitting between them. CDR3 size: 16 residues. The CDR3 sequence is CASSQDQGFGANVLTF. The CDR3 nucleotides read TGTGCCAGCAGCCAAGATCAGGGTTTTGGGGCCAACGTCCTGACTTTC.

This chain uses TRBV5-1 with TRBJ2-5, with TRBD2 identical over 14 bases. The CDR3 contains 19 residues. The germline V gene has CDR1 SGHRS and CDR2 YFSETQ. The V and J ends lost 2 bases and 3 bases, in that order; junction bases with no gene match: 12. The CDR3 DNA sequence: TGCGCCAGCAGCTTCCAGAGGGGACTAGCGGGAGTGAAGGAAGAGACCCAGTACTTC. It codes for CASSFQRGLAGVKEETQYF.

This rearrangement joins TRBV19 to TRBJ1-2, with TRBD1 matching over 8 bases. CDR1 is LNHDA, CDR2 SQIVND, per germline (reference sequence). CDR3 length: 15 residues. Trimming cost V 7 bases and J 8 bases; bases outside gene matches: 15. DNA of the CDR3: TGTGCCAGTACGAACCCTCCCTCAGGGGGCGAAGGCTACACCTTC. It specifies CASTNPPSGGEGYTF.

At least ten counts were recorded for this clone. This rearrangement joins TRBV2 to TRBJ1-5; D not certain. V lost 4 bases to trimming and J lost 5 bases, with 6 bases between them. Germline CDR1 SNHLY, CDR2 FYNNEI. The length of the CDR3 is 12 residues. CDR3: CASSGQDQPQHF. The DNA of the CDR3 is TGTGCCAGCAGTGGCCAGGATCAGCCCCAGCATTTT.

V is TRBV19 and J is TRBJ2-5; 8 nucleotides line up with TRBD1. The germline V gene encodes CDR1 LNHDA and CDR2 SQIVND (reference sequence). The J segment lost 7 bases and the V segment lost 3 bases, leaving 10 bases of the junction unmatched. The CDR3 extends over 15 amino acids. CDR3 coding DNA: TGTGCCAGTAGTATGACAGGGGTTCCAGGAGGGACCCAGTACTTC. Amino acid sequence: CASSMTGVPGGTQYF.

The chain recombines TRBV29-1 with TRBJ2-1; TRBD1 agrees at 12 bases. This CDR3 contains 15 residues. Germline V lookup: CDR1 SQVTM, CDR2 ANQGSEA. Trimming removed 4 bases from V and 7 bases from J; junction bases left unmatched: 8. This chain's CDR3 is CSVVPGTGGRNEQFF. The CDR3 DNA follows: TGCAGCGTTGTTCCCGGGACAGGGGGCCGGAATGAGCAGTTCTTC.

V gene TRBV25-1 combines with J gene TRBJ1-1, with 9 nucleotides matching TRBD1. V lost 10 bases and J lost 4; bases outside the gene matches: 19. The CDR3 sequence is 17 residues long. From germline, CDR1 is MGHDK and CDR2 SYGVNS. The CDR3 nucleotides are TGTGCCACGATACGAACCGGGACAGGGTACGTCGGCACTGAAGCTTTCTTT. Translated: CATIRTGTGYVGTEAFF.

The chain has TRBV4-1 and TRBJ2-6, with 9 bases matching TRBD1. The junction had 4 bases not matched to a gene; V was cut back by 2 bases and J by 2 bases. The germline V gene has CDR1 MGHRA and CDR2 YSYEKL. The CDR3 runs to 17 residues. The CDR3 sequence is CASSQPTGGAGANVLTF. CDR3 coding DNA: TGCGCCAGCAGCCAACCCACAGGGGGCGCTGGGGCCAACGTCCTGACTTTC.